Listed below are T cell receptor beta chains from one sample, sequenced in a study of T cell repertoires in cytomegalovirus infection. From the reads, TCRdb called clonotypes with MiXCR, one entry per CDR3 protein. The sample contains roughly 500,000 distinct CDR3 sequences, 10% to 12% of which appear only once. The sequenced sample consisted of PBMCs. Every receptor here comes from a human donor in good health (CMV status not recorded). Some clones in this sample may be carry-over from other donors' samples. Both conserved end residues are part of each CDR3. The D gene is left open where the match is weak. Expanded clones get a size class; other rows say once, few or many, or leave the size out.

-,TRBV12-3/TRBV12-4,TRBJ1-6,many,TGTGCCAGCAGTTTCGGGGTGGGTAATTCACCCCTCCACTTT,CASSFGVGNSPLHF
-,TRBV28,TRBJ2-5,many,TGTGCCAGCAGTTTATTACTTGAGGGGACCAGGACCCAGTACTTC,CASSLLLEGTRTQYF
-,TRBV5-6,TRBJ2-3,many,TGTGCCAGCAGCTTGCCCCGCACAGATACGCAGTATTTT,CASSLPRTDTQYF
-,TRBV18,TRBJ1-4,-,TGTGCCAGCTCACCACCGGTTCGGGGGGCTGAAAAACTGTTTTTT,CASSPPVRGAEKLFF
TRBD2,TRBV20-1,TRBJ2-7,few,TGCAGTAGACTAGCGGGATCCTACGAGCAGTACTTC,CSRLAGSYEQYF
-,TRBV18,TRBJ2-7,many,TGTGCCAGCTCACCACTAATTACGGCGGCTACCTACGAGCAGTACTTC,CASSPLITAATYEQYF
-,TRBV30,TRBJ1-5,-,TGTGCCTGGAGCCGGTTAGCAAATCAGCCCCAGCATTTT,CAWSRLANQPQHF
-,TRBV4-1,TRBJ2-7,many,TGCGCCAGCAGCCACGGCCCAGGAGTCGCGGAGCAGTACTTC,CASSHGPGVAEQYF
-,TRBV14,TRBJ2-5,few,TGTGCCAGCAGCCAAGATCAGGCAGTTCGAACCCAGTACTTC,CASSQDQAVRTQYF
TRBD1,TRBV12-3/TRBV12-4,TRBJ1-1,few,TGTGCCAGCACCCTACAGGGGGGAACTGAAGCTTTCTTT,CASTLQGGTEAFF
TRBD1,TRBV5-1,TRBJ2-1,-,TGCGCCAGCAGCTCGCGGGACAGGGTCAGTGAGCAGTTCTTC,CASSSRDRVSEQFF
TRBD2,TRBV10-3,TRBJ2-1,many,TGTGCCATCAGTGAACTAGCGGCCTACAATGAGCAGTTCTTC,CAISELAAYNEQFF
TRBD1,TRBV27,TRBJ1-2,many,TGTGCAGCAGGGAGGGACAGTGGCTACACCTTC,CAAGRDSGYTF
TRBD1,TRBV7-3,TRBJ2-3,many,TGTGCCAGCTCTCCCGGGACAGGGGACCATACGCAGTATTTT,CASSPGTGDHTQYF
TRBD1,TRBV30,TRBJ2-3,few,TGTGCCTGGAGTGGGGACAGCCTAAACACAGATACGCAGTATTTT,CAWSGDSLNTDTQYF
-,TRBV20-1,TRBJ2-7,-,TGCAGTGCTGAACTAGTACGCGAGCAGTACTTC,CSAELVREQYF
TRBD2,TRBV6-5,TRBJ2-1,many,TGTGCCAGCAGTTACGATCACGGGACTATCGACAATGAGCAGTTCTTC,CASSYDHGTIDNEQFF
-,TRBV25-1,TRBJ1-2,many,TGTGCCAGCGCTGAGACGGGTAGCTATGGCTACACCTTC,CASAETGSYGYTF
-,TRBV19,TRBJ1-2,-,TGTGCCAGTAGTATGGGCATGAGGGTTGGCTACACCTTC,CASSMGMRVGYTF
-,TRBV24-1,TRBJ2-3,many,TGTGCCACCAGTGATACGGTTTCGCAGTATTTT,CATSDTVSQYF
-,TRBV28,TRBJ1-4,many,TGTGCCAGCAGTTCACCGGGGCTTAATGAAAAACTGTTTTTT,CASSSPGLNEKLFF
-,TRBV2,TRBJ1-2,-,TGTGCCAGCAGGAAGGGGTCTGTTGGTGGAGGCTACACCTTC,CASRKGSVGGGYTF
-,TRBV24-1,TRBJ1-1,-,TGTGCCACCAGTGCCGGGGGAGGTACTGAAGCTTTCTTT,CATSAGGGTEAFF